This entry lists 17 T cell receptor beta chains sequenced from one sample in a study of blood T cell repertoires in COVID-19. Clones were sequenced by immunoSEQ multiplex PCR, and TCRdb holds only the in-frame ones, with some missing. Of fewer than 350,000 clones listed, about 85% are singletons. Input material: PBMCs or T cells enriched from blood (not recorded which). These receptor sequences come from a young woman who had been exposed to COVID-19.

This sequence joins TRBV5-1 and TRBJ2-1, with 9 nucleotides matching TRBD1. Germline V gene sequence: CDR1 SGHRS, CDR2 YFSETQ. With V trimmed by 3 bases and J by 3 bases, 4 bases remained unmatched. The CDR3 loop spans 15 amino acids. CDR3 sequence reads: CASSSGQGGYNEQFF. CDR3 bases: TGCGCCAGCAGCTCGGGACAGGGCGGCTACAATGAGCAGTTCTTC.

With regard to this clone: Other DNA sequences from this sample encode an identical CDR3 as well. The CDR3 spells CASSPGLAGGTDTQYF. CDR3 DNA sequence: TGTGCCAGCAGCCCGGGACTAGCGGGGGGGACAGATACGCAGTATTTT. J is TRBJ2-3 and V is TRBV7-2; the match to TRBD2 covers 16 bases. Trimming at V came to 5 bases and at J to 3 bases, leaving 2 bases not matched to a gene. Germline V gene lookup returns CDR1 SGHTA and CDR2 FQGNSA. The CDR3 is made up of 16 amino acids.

DNA for the CDR3: TGTGCCACCGAAGGTTTCGGGGGGACTGAAGCTTTCTTT. Translation: CATEGFGGTEAFF. V usage is TRBV6-5 and J usage is TRBJ1-1, with D possibly matching TRBD1 (5 bases). This CDR3 is built from 13 residues. CDR1 MNHEY and CDR2 SVGAGI come from the germline V gene. V gave up 10 bases and J gave up 5 bases, with 17 bases separating them.

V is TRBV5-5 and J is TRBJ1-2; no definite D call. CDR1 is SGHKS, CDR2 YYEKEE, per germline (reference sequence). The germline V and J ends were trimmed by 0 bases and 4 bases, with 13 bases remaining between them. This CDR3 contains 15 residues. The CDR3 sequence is CASSLAPGQAYGYTF. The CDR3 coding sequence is TGTGCCAGCAGCTTGGCCCCTGGGCAGGCCTATGGCTACACCTTC.

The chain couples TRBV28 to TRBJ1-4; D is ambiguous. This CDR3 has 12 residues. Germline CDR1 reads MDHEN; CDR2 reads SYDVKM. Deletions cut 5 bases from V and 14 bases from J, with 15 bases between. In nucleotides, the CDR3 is TGTGCCAGCAGTGACTATATGATGGGGCTGTTTTTT. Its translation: CASSDYMMGLFF.

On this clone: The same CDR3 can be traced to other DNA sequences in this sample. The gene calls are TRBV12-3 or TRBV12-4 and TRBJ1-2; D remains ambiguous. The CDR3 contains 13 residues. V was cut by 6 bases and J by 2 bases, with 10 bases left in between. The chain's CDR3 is CASRATGNYGYTF. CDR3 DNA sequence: TGTGCCAGCAGGGCGACTGGCAACTATGGCTACACCTTC.

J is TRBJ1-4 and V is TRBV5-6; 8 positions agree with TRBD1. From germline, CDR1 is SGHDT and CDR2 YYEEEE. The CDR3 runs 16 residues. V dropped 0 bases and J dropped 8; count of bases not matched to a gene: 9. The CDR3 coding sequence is TGTGCCAGCAGCTTGGTTTCGGGCAGGGGGCGAGAAAAACTGTTTTTT. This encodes CASSLVSGRGREKLFF. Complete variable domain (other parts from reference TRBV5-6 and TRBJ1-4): DAGVTQSPTHLIKTRGQQVTLRCSPKSGHDTVSWYQQALGQGPQFIFQYYEEEERQRGNFPDRFSGHQFPNYSSELNVNALLLGDSALYLCASSLVSGRGREKLFFGSGTQLSVL.

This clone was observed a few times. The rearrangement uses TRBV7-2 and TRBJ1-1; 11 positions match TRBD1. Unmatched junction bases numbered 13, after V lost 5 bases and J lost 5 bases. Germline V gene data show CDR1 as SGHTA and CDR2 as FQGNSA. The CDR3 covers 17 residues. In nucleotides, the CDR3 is TGTGCCAGCAGCCAACGGGACAGGGGGAGGTCGTGGACTGAAGCTTTCTTT. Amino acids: CASSQRDRGRSWTEAFF. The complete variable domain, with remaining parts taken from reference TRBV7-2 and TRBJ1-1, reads GAGVSQSPSNKVTEKGKDVELRCDPISGHTALYWYRQSLGQGLEFLIYFQGNSAPDKSGLPSDRFSAERTGGSVSTLTIQRTQQEDSAVYLCASSQRDRGRSWTEAFFGQGTRLTVV.

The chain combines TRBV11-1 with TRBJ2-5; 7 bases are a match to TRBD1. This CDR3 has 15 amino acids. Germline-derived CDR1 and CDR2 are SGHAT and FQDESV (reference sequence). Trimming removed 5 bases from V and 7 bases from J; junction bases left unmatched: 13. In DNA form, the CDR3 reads TGTGCCAGCAGCACCTCGGGACAGACTCTTGGGACCCAGTACTTC. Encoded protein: CASSTSGQTLGTQYF.

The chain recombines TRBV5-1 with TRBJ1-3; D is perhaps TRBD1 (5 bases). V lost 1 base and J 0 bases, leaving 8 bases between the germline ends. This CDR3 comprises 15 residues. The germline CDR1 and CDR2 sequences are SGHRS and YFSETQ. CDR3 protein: CASSLQGSSGNTIYF. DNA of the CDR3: TGCGCCAGCAGCTTGCAGGGAAGCTCTGGAAACACCATATATTTT.

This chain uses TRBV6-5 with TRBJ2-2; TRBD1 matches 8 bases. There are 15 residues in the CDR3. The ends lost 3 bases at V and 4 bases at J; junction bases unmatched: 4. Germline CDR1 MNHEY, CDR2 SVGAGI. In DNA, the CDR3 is TGTGCCAGCAGTTATCAGACAGGGGTCACCGGGGAGCTGTTTTTT. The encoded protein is CASSYQTGVTGELFF.

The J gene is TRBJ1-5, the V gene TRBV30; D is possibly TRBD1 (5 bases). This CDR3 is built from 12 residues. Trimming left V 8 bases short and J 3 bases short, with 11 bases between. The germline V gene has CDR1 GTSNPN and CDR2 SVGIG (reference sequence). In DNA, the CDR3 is TGTGCCGCAGGGCCTTTCAATCAGCCCCAGCATTTT. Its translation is CAAGPFNQPQHF.

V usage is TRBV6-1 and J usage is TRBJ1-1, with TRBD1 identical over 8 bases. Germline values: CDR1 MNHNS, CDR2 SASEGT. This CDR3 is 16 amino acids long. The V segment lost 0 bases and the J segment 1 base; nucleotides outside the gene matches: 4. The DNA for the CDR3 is TGTGCCAGCAGTGAAGCGCCTCAGGGGGCGAACACTGAAGCTTTCTTT. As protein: CASSEAPQGANTEAFF.

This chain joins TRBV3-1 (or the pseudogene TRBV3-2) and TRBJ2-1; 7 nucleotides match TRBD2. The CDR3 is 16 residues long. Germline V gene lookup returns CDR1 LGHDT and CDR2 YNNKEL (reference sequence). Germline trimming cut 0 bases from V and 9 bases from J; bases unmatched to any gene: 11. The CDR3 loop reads CASSQDRGGSGSEQFF. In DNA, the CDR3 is TGTGCCAGCAGCCAAGATCGGGGAGGGTCGGGTAGTGAGCAGTTCTTC.

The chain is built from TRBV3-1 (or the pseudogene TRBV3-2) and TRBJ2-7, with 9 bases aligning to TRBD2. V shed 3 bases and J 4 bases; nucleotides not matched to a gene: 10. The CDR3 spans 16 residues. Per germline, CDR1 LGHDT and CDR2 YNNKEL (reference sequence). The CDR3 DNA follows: TGTGCCAGCAGCCATAGGGGCGGGACTAGCCCGTACGAGCAGTACTTC. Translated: CASSHRGGTSPYEQYF.

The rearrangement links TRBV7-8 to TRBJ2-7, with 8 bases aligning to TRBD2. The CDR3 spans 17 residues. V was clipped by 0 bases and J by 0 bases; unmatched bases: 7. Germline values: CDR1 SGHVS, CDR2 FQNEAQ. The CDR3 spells CASSLARLAGNSYEQYF. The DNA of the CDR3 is TGTGCCAGCAGCTTAGCGAGATTAGCGGGGAACTCCTACGAGCAGTACTTC. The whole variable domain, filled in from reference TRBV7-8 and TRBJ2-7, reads GAGVSQSPRYKVAKRGQDVALRCDPISGHVSLFWYQQALGQGPEFLTYFQNEAQLDKSGLPSDRFFAERPEGSVSTLKIQRTQQEDSAVYLCASSLARLAGNSYEQYFGPGTRLTVT.

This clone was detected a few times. CDR3 in DNA: TGCGCCAGCAGCTTGGGACAGGGGGCTTTTGGCTACACCTTC. As protein: CASSLGQGAFGYTF. This chain links TRBV5-1 with TRBJ1-2, with TRBD1 matching over 10 bases. CDR3 length equals 14 residues. Looked up from germline, CDR1 is SGHRS and CDR2 is YFSETQ. J was trimmed by 7 bases and V by 0 bases; bases with no gene match: 3.